Reported below is one T cell receptor (beta chain). The data derive from a study of shared clonotypes between healthy human individuals. The germline V gene encodes CDR1 MGHRA and CDR2 YSYEKL. The length of the CDR3 is 17 residues. V was clipped by 0 bases and J by 2 bases; unmatched bases: 8. The authors divided CD4+ cells into CD45RA+ naive and CD45RA-negative memory subsets. Sequencing used immunoSEQ multiplex PCR; TCRdb keeps in-frame clones, though not all of them. Among approximately 640,000 clones, around 72% were seen once, and the ten largest hold under 2%. The chain combines TRBV4-1 with TRBJ2-5; 8 bases are a match to TRBD2. The sequenced sample was memory CD4+ T cells sorted from blood. Subset indicated: CD45RA-negative fraction. The TCR was taken from a woman aged 25 to 39 in good health. The CDR3 DNA is TGCGCCAGCAGCCAAGATATGCTGAGCGGGGGACAAGAGACCCAGTACTTC. Its protein product is CASSQDMLSGGQETQYF.